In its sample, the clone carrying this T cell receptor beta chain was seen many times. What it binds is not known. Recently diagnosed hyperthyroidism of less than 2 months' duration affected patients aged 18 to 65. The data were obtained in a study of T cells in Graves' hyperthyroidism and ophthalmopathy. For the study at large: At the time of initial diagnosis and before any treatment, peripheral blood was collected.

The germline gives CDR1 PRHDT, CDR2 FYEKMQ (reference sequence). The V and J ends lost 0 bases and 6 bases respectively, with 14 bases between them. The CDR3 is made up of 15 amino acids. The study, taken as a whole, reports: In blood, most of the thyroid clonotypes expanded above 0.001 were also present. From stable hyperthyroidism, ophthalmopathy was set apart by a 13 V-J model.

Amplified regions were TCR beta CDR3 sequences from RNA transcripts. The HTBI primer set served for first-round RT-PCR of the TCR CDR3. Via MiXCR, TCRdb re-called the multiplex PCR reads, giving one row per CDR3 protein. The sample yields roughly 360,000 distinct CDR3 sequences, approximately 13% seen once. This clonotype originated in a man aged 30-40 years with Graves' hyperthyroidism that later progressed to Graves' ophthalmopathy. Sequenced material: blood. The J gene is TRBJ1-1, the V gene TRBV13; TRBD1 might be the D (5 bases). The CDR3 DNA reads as TGTGCCAGCAGCTTAGGCTGGGTAGGGGAGTCTGAAGCTTTCTTT. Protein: CASSLGWVGESEAFF.